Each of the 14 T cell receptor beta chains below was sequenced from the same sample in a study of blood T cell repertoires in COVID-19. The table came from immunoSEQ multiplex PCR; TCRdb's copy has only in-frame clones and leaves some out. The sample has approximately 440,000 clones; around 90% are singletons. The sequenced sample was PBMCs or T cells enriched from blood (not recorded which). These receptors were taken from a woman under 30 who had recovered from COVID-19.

The CDR3 loop reads CASSLRGGWQPQHF. CDR3 in DNA: TGTGCCAGCAGCTTAAGGGGCGGTTGGCAGCCCCAGCATTTT. This chain connects TRBV7-2 to TRBJ1-5; a possible D gene is TRBD1 (5 bases). CDR1 is SGHTA, CDR2 FQGNSA, per germline. The CDR3 runs to 14 residues. V was cut by 2 bases and J by 7 bases, with 12 bases left in between.

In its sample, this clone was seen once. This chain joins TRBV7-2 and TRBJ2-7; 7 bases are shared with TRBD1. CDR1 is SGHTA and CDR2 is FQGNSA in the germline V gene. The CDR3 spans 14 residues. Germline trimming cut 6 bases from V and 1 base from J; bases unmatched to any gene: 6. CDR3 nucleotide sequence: TGTGCCAGCAGGCTTACAGGGGCGTCCTACGAGCAGTACTTC. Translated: CASRLTGASYEQYF.

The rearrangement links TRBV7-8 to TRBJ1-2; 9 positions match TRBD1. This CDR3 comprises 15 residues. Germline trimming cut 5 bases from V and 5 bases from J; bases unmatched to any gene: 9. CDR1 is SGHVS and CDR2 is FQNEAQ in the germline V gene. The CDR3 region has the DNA TGTGCCAGCAGCCCGCGGACAGGGGTAGGGTATGGCTACACCTTC. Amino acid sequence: CASSPRTGVGYGYTF. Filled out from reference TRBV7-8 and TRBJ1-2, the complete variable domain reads GAGVSQSPRYKVAKRGQDVALRCDPISGHVSLFWYQQALGQGPEFLTYFQNEAQLDKSGLPSDRFFAERPEGSVSTLKIQRTQQEDSAVYLCASSPRTGVGYGYTFGSGTRLTVV.

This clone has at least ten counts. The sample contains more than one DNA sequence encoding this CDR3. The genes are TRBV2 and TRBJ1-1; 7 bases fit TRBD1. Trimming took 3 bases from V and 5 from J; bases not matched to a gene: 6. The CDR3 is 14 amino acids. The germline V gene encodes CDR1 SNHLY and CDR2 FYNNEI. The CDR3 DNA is TGTGCCAGCAGTGATGAGGGGGCACGAACTGAAGCTTTCTTT. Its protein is CASSDEGARTEAFF.

The CDR3 is CASSPGEWEPGNTIYF. CDR3 sequence (DNA): TGCGCCAGCAGCCCTGGTGAGTGGGAGCCCGGAAACACCATATATTTT. This chain connects TRBV4-1 to TRBJ1-3, with D uncertain. CDR3 length: 16 amino acids. From germline, CDR1 is MGHRA and CDR2 YSYEKL. The V end was cut by 4 bases, the J end by 4 bases, with 17 bases between.

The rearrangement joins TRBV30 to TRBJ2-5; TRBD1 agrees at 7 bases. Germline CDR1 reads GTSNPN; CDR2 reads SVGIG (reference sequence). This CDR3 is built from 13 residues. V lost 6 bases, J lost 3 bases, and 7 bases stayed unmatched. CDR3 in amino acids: CACKKTGEETQYF. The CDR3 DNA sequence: TGTGCCTGTAAAAAAACAGGGGAAGAGACCCAGTACTTC.

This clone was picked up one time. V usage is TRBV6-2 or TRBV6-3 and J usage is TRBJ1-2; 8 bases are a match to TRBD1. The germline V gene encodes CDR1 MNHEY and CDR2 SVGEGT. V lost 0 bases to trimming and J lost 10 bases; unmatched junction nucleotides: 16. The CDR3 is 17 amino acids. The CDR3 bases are TGTGCCAGCAGTTACTCCAAAAACCTAGACAGGGGAAAGGACTACACCTTC. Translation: CASSYSKNLDRGKDYTF.

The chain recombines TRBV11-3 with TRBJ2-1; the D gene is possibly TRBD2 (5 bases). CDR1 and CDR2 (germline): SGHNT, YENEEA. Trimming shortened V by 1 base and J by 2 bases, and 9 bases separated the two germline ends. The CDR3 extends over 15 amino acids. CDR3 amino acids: CASSLGSVPYNEQFF. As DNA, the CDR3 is TGTGCCAGCAGCTTAGGTAGCGTCCCCTACAATGAGCAGTTCTTC.

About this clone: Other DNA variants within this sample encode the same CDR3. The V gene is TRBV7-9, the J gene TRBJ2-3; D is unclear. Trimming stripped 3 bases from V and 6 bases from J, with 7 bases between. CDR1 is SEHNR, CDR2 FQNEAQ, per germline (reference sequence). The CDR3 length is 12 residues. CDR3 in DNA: TGTGCCAGCAGCTTGGTTCAGGATACGCAGTATTTT. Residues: CASSLVQDTQYF. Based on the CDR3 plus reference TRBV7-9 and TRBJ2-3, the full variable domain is DTGVSQNPRHKITKRGQNVTFRCDPISEHNRLYWYRQTLGQGPEFLTYFQNEAQLEKSRLLSDRFSAERPKGSFSTLEIQRTEQGDSAMYLCASSLVQDTQYFGPGTRLTVL.

The CDR3 region has the DNA TGTGCCAGCAGCCCTACCACAGATACGCAGTATTTT. Translated, it gives CASSPTTDTQYF. The J gene is TRBJ2-3, the V gene TRBV11-2; D is uncertain. The CDR3 spans 12 residues. CDR1 and CDR2 (germline): SGHAT, FQNNGV. Trimming left V 5 bases short and J 2 bases short, with 5 bases between.

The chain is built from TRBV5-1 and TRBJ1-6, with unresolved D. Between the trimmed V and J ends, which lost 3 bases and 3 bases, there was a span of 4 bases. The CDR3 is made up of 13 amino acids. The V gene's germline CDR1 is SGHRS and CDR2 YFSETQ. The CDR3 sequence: CASSYYYNSPLHF. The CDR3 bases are TGCGCCAGCAGCTATTACTATAATTCACCCCTCCACTTT.

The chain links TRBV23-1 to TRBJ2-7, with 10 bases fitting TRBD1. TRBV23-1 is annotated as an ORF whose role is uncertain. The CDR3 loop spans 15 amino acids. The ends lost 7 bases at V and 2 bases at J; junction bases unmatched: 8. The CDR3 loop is CASKLKDRGTYEQYF. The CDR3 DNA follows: TGCGCCAGCAAGCTGAAGGACAGGGGGACCTACGAGCAGTACTTC.

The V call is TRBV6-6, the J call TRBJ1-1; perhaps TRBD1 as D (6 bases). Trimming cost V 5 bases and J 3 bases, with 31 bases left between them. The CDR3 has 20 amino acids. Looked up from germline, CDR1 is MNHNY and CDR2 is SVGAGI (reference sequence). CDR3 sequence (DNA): TGTGCCAGCAGTCGAATTCCTCGAATTGTCAACAGGGCTCGGGACACTGAAGCTTTCTTT. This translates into CASSRIPRIVNRARDTEAFF.

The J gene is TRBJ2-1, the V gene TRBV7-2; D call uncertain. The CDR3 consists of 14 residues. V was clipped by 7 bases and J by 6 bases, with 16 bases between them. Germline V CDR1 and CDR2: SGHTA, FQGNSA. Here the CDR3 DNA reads TGTGCCAGCACCTCTACTCTCTTACCCAATGAGCAGTTCTTC. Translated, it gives CASTSTLLPNEQFF.